This TCR beta chain was profiled in a study of blood T cells in healthy people across ages. This clonotype was picked up a small number of times. Its antigen remains unidentified. Healthy Caucasian individuals from Russia aged roughly 6 to 90 served as donors. Next came a second PCR, run for roughly 6 to 11 cycles, which used a sample-barcoded 5' primer along with a J-beta primer mix. A template-switch adaptor containing 12 random nucleotides labeled each cDNA molecule. In TCRdb, the 5' RACE reads were re-called with MiXCR into one record per CDR3 protein. This sample carries more than 650,000 distinct CDR3 sequences, 20% to 30% of them seen once, and the ten largest clones take 2.5% to 3.5%. Per the germline V gene, CDR1 is SGHTA and CDR2 is FQGTGA. Trimming at V came to 5 bases and at J to 0 bases, leaving 7 bases not matched to a gene. The CDR3 is 17 amino acids. General study findings and limits: Long-lived and aged donors differed, with more naive CD4+ cells and higher diversity in the long-lived.

The sample was also reused in another study, on T cells of mothers and their children. From that report: M1S, a second-PCR primer, added sample barcodes and 2-4 random nucleotides.

This rearrangement joins TRBV7-3 to TRBJ2-6; TRBD1 aligns across 7 bases. The source material was blood. This clonotype was obtained from a boy between 10 and 17 years old in good health. The CDR3: CASSTMGTASGANVLTF. The CDR3 region has the DNA TGTGCCAGCAGCACCATGGGGACAGCCTCTGGGGCCAACGTCCTGACTTTC.